This T cell receptor (beta chain) was obtained from a study of blood T cell repertoires in COVID-19. Across the whole study: There were acute and convalescent COVID-19 samples, and they came from the United States, Italy and Spain.

TCRdb's copy holds only in-frame clones and misses some; the assay was immunoSEQ multiplex PCR. The table lists approximately 330,000 clones, under 90% of them singletons. Trimming took 0 bases from V and 1 from J, leaving 6 bases between them. Germline V lookup: CDR1 SEHNR, CDR2 FQNEAQ (reference sequence). The CDR3 consists of 14 residues. This chain connects TRBV7-9 to TRBJ1-1; D not certain. Source material: PBMCs or T cells enriched from blood (not recorded which). The TCR was taken from a woman younger than 45 who had recovered from COVID-19. The CDR3 is CASSLARGNTEAFF. Here the CDR3 DNA reads TGTGCCAGCAGCTTAGCGCGGGGGAACACTGAAGCTTTCTTT.